The table lists the clone carrying this TCR beta chain with a count of one. Its antigen is not known. This specimen comes from a study of chemoradiotherapy in HPV16-positive cancers. On the study more broadly: Functional T-cell assays on a couple of HPV16-positive patients' cells defined candidate HPV-specific clones and common TCR motifs. The study, taken as a whole, reports: Candidate HPV-specific clones and E7-related TCR motifs grew in tumor during treatment.

Only in-frame clones appear in the TCRdb table, and some are missing; sequencing was by immunoSEQ multiplex PCR. This table has 25,000 to 35,000 clones, over 80% appearing once. With 7 bases removed from V and 4 bases from J, the gap between germline ends came to 17 bases. This CDR3 has 15 residues. Per germline, CDR1 SNHLY and CDR2 FYNNEI. This sequence joins TRBV2 and TRBJ1-3; possible D gene TRBD1, 5 bases. The clonotype was recovered from a human donor with HPV-associated anogenital cancer. This sample comprised blood, obtained from a patient who underwent chemoradiotherapy. The CDR3 spells CASTLSRGSGNTIYF. CDR3 sequence (DNA): TGTGCCAGCACCCTGAGTAGGGGATCGGGAAACACCATATATTTT.